Given below is one T cell receptor beta chain in context. The sample is drawn from a study of blood T cells in healthy people across ages. Sample-barcoded 5' priming and a J-beta primer mix drove a second PCR of about 6 to 12 cycles. TCRdb processed the 5' RACE reads anew with MiXCR; each CDR3 protein has one entry. The profile shows roughly 1,000,000 distinct CDR3 sequences, 20% to 25% of them singletons. The same specimen was also included in a second study, on T cells of mothers and their children.

The sequencing input was blood. The TCR comes from a girl between 2 and 10 years old in good health.

CDR3 loop: CASSPRTGTGELFF. In DNA form, the CDR3 reads TGTGCCAGCAGCCCCCGAACAGGGACCGGGGAGCTGTTTTTT. The chain combines TRBV9 with TRBJ2-2, with a possible D match to TRBD1 (6 bases). The CDR3 sequence is 14 residues long. CDR1 is SGDLS, CDR2 YYNGEE, per germline. Trimming shortened V by 4 bases and J by 5 bases, and 12 bases separated the two germline ends. Drawing the rest from reference TRBV9 and TRBJ2-2, the complete variable domain is DSGVTQTPKHLITATGQRVTLRCSPRSGDLSVYWYQQSLDQGLQFLIQYYNGEERAKGNILERFSAQQFPDLHSELNLSSLELGDSALYFCASSPRTGTGELFFGEGSRLTVL.